This TCR beta chain stems from a study of graft-versus-host responses after intestinal transplantation. The overall study: Among the recipients, transplants were multivisceral, liver-intestinal, or isolated intestinal.

Germline loops: CDR1 MNHEY, CDR2 SMNVEV (reference sequence). The CDR3 has 15 residues. Trimming cost V 3 bases and J 4 bases, with 16 bases left between them. Only in-frame clones appear in the TCRdb table, and some are missing; sequencing was by immunoSEQ multiplex PCR. The sample carries more than 12,000 clones, approximately 61% recorded once. The graft tissue was processed, and this released both intraepithelial and lamina propria lymphocytes. The material was ileum tissue, obtained approximately 700 days after intestinal transplantation. This TCR was recovered from a human patient who received an intestinal transplant, so some T cells may come from the graft donor. The V call is TRBV27, the J call TRBJ2-7; D is possibly TRBD2 (7 bases). In DNA, the CDR3 is TGTGCCAGCAGTTTGCTGGGGGGGGCGCGGTACGAGCAGTACTTC. Protein product: CASSLLGGARYEQYF.